The clone carrying this T cell receptor beta chain occurred many times. The target antigen is unknown. This specimen comes from a study of T cell repertoires in cytomegalovirus infection. Background on the study: Public TCR beta signatures indicated both CMV infection and matching HLA type.

A single record per CDR3 protein comes from TCRdb applying MiXCR to the reads. The table has roughly 76,000 distinct CDR3 sequences, about 3.8% seen once. Overall study findings and caveats: Frequencies of public TCR beta families were cumulated, and this identified carriers of CMV plus the relevant HLA. In two of eight donors, the top clonotype was HLA-C-restricted CMV-specific.

Per the germline V gene, CDR1 is DFQATT and CDR2 is SNEGSKA (reference sequence). The germline V and J ends were trimmed by 0 bases and 2 bases, with 8 bases remaining between them. There are 14 residues in the CDR3. The rearrangement uses TRBV20-1 and TRBJ1-5, with D possibly being TRBD1 (5 bases). The sample comprised PBMCs. The sequence came from a human donor in good health (CMV status not recorded). Some clones in this sample may be carry-over from other donors' samples. The CDR3 region is CSARDPGGNQPQHF. For the CDR3, the DNA is TGCAGTGCTAGAGATCCGGGGGGCAATCAGCCCCAGCATTTT.